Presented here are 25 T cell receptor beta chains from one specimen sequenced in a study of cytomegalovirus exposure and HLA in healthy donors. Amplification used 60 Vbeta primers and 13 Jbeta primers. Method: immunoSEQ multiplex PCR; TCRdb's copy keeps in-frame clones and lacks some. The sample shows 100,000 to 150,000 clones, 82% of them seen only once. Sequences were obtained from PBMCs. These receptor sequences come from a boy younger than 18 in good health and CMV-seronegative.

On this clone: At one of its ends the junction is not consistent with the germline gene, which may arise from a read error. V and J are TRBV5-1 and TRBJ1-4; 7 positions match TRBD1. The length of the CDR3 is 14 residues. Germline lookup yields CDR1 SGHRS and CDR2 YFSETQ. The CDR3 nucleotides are TGCGCCAGCAGCATGGGACAGCCAAATGAAAAATTGTTTTTT. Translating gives CASSMGQPNEKLFF.

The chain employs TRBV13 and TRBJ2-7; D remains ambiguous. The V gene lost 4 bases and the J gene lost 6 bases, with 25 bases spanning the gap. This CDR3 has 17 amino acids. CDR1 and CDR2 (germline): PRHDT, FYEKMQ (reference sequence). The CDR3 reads CASSSLGSGLLVGEQYF. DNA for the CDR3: TGTGCCAGCAGCTCCCTCGGGTCCGGCCTTTTAGTAGGCGAGCAGTACTTC. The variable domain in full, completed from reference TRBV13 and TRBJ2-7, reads AAGVIQSPRHLIKEKRETATLKCYPIPRHDTVYWYQQGPGQDPQFLISFYEKMQSDKGSIPDRFSAQQFSDYHSELNMSSLELGDSALYFCASSSLGSGLLVGEQYFGPGTRLTVT.

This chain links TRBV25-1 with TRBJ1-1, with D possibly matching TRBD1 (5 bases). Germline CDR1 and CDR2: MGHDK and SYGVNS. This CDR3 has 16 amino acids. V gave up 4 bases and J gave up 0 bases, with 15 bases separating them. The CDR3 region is CASSGGVRFMNTEAFF. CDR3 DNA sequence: TGTGCCAGCAGTGGGGGGGTCCGTTTCATGAACACTGAAGCTTTCTTT.

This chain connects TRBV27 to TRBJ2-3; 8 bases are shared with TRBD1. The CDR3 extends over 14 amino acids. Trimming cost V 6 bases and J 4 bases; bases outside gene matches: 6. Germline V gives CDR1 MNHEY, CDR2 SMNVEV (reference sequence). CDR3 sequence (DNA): TGTGCCAGCAGCCTCAGGGGGCGCCCAGATACGCAGTATTTT. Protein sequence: CASSLRGRPDTQYF.

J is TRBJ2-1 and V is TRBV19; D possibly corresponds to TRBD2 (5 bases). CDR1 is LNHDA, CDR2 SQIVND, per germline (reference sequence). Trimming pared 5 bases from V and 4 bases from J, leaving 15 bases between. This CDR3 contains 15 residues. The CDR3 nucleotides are TGTGCCAGTAGTCCCCGGCCCGGGGATTACAATGAGCAGTTCTTC. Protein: CASSPRPGDYNEQFF.

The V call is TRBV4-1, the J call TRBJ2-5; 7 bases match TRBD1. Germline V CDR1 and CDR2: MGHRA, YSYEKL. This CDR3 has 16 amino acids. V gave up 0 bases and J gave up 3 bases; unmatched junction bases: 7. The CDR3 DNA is TGCGCCAGCAGCCAAGAAGAGGGGGCTACTAAAGAGACCCAGTACTTC. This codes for CASSQEEGATKETQYF.

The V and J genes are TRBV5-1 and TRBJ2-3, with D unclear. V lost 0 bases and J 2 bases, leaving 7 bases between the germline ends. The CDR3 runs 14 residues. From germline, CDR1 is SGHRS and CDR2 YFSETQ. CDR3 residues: CASSLETPTDTQYF. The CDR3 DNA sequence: TGCGCCAGCAGCTTGGAGACACCCACAGATACGCAGTATTTT.

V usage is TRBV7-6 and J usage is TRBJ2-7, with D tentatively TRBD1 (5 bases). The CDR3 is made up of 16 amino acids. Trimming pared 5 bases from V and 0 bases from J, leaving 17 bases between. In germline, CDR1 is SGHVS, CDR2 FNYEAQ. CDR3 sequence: CASSPLGVESSYEQYF. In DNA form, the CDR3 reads TGTGCCAGCAGCCCATTAGGGGTAGAGAGCTCCTACGAGCAGTACTTC. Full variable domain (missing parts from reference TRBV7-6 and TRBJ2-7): GAGVSQSPRYKVTKRGQDVALRCDPISGHVSLYWYRQALGQGPEFLTYFNYEAQQDKSGLPNDRFSAERPEGSISTLTIQRTEQRDSAMYRCASSPLGVESSYEQYFGPGTRLTVT.

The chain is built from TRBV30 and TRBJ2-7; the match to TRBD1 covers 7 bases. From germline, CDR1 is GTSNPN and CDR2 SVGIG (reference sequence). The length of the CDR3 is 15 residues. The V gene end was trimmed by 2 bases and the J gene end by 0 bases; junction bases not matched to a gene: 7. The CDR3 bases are TGTGCCTGGAGTCCCGACAGGGTGAGCTCCTACGAGCAGTACTTC. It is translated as CAWSPDRVSSYEQYF.

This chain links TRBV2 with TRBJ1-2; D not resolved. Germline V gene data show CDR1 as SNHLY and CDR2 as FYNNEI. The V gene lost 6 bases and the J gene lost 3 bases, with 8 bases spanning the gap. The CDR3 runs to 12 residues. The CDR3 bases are TGTGCCAGCAGAGAGGTGGACTATGGCTACACCTTC. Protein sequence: CASREVDYGYTF.

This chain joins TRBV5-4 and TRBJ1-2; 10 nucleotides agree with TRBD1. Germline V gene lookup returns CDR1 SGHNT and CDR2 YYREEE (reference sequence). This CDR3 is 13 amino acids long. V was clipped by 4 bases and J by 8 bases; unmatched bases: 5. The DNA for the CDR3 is TGTGCCAGCAGCCTGGGACAGGGGTTGGGCTACACCTTC. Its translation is CASSLGQGLGYTF.

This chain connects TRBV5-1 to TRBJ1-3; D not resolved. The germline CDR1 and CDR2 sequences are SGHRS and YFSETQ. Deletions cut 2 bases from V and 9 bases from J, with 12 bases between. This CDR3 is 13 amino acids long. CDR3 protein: CASSFSTDGTIYF. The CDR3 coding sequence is TGCGCCAGCAGCTTTAGTACAGATGGCACCATATATTTT.

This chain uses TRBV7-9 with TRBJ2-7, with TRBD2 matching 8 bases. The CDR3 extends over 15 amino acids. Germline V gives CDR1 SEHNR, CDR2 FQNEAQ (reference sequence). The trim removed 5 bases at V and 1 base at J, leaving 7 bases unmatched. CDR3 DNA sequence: TGTGCCAGCAGCCCCGGGGGGGTTAGGTCCTACGAGCAGTACTTC. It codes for CASSPGGVRSYEQYF.

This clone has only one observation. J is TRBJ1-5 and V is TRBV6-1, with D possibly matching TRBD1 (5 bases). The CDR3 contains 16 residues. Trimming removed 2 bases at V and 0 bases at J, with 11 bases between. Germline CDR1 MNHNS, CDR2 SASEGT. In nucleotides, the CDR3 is TGTGCCAGCAGTGAAAACACAGGTTATAGCAATCAGCCCCAGCATTTT. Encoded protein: CASSENTGYSNQPQHF.

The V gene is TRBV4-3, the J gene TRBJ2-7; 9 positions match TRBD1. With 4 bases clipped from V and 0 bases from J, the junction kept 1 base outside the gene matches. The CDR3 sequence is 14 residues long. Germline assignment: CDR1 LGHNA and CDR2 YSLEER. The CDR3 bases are TGCGCCAGCAGCCGGGACAGGGTCTCCTACGAGCAGTACTTC. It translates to CASSRDRVSYEQYF.

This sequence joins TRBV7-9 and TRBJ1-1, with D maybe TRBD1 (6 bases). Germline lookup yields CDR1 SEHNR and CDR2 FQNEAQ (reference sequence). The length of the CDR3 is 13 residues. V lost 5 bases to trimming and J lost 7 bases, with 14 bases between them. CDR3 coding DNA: TGTGCCAGCAGCCCCGCCGGGACACTTGAAGCTTTCTTT. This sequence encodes CASSPAGTLEAFF.

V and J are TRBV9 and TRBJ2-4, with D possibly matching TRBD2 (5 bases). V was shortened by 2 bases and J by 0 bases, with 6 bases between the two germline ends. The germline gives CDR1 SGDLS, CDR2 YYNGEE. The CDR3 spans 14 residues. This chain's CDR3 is CASSVGLAKNIQYF. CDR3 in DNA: TGTGCCAGCAGCGTCGGACTAGCCAAAAACATTCAGTACTTC.

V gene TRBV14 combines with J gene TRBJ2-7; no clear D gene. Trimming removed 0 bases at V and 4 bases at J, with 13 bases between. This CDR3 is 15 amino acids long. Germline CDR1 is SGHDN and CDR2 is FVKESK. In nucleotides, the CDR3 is TGTGCCAGCAGCCAAGACCCGACCGCCAGGTACGAGCAGTACTTC. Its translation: CASSQDPTARYEQYF.

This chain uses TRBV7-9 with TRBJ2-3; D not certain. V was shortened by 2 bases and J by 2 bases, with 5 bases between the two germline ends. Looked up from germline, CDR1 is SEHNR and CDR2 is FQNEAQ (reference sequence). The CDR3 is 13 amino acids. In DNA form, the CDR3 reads TGTGCCAGCAGCTTATTACACACAGATACGCAGTATTTT. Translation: CASSLLHTDTQYF.

The CDR3: CASSQQGAGEQFF. The CDR3, as DNA: TGTGCCAGCAGCCAACAAGGGGCTGGTGAGCAGTTCTTC. J is TRBJ2-1 and V is TRBV14; D is perhaps TRBD1 (5 bases). The CDR3 extends over 13 amino acids. Trimming pared 2 bases from V and 9 bases from J, leaving 11 bases between. Germline V gives CDR1 SGHDN, CDR2 FVKESK.

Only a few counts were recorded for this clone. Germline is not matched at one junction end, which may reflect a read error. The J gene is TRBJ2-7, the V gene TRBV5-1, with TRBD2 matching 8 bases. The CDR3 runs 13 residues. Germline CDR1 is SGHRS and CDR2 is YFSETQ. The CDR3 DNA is TGCGCCAGCAGCTTGGAACCCAGCGGGAGTATCAACTTC. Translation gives CASSLEPSGSINF.

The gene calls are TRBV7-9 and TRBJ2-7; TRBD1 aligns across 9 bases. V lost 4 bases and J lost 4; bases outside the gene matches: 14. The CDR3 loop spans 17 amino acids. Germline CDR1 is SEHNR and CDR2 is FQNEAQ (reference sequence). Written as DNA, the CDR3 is TGTGCCAGCAGCTCGCAGAAGTTCCGGGACAGGGCTTACGAGCAGTACTTC. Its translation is CASSSQKFRDRAYEQYF.

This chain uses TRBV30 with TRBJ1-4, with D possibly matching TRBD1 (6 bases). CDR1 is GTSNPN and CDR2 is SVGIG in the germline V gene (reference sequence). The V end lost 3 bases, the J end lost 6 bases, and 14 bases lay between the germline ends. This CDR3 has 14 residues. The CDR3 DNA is TGTGCCTGGAGCGAGGGCAGGGGCGATGAAAAACTGTTTTTT. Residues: CAWSEGRGDEKLFF. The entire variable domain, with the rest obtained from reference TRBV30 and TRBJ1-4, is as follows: SQTIHQWPATLVQPVGSPLSLECTVEGTSNPNLYWYRQAAGRGLQLLFYSVGIGQISSEVPQNLSASRPQDRQFILSSKKLLLSDSGFYLCAWSEGRGDEKLFFGSGTQLSVL.

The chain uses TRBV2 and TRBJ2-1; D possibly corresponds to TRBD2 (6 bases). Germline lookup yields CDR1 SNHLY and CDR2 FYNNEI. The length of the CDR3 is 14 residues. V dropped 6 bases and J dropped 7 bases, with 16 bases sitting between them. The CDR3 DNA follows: TGTGCCAGCAGGCCGGGACTCCCGGTAAATGAGCAGTTCTTC. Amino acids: CASRPGLPVNEQFF. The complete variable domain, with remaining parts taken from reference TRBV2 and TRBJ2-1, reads EPEVTQTPSHQVTQMGQEVILRCVPISNHLYFYWYRQILGQKVEFLVSFYNNEISEKSEIFDDQFSVERPDGSNFTLKIRSTKLEDSAMYFCASRPGLPVNEQFFGPGTRLTVL.

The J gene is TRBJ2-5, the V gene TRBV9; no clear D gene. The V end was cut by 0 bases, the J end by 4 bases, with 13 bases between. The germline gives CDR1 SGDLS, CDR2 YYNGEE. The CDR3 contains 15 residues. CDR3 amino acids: CASSVEAGSRETQYF. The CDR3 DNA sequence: TGTGCCAGCAGCGTAGAGGCCGGGTCCCGAGAGACCCAGTACTTC.